The clone carrying this TCR beta chain was counted only a few times. What it binds is unknown. cDNA synthesis used the whole RNA isolate, giving expressed TCRB sequences. Naive, central memory and regulatory T cell samples averaged about 3.57 million immunoSEQ reads each. Libraries were prepared by immunoSEQ multiplex PCR; TCRdb keeps only in-frame clonotypes and omits some of them. Counted here are about 450,000 clones, roughly 11% occurring once; the ten biggest clones make up 0.045% to 0.05%. This sample is part of a study of beta chain features in type 1 diabetes. In the study overall: Examination of sorted cells across all samples involved approximately 100,000,000 cells.

Unmatched junction bases numbered 5, after V lost 4 bases and J lost 8 bases. The CDR3 consists of 13 residues. Germline V lookup: CDR1 SGHAT, CDR2 FQNNGV. The study, taken as a whole, reports: Moderately but significantly shorter TCRB CDR3s were found in Type 1 diabetes patients in all four CD4+ subsets. PCR might pick shorter templates more often, in the same way for patients and controls.

The clonotype comes from a woman aged 18-29 years in good health. The genes are TRBV11-2 and TRBJ2-1; 7 bases align to TRBD2. The specimen sequenced was naive CD4+ T cells from blood. The CDR3 DNA reads TGTGCCAGCAGCTGGGACTATTTGGATGAGCAGTTCTTC. Its translation: CASSWDYLDEQFF.